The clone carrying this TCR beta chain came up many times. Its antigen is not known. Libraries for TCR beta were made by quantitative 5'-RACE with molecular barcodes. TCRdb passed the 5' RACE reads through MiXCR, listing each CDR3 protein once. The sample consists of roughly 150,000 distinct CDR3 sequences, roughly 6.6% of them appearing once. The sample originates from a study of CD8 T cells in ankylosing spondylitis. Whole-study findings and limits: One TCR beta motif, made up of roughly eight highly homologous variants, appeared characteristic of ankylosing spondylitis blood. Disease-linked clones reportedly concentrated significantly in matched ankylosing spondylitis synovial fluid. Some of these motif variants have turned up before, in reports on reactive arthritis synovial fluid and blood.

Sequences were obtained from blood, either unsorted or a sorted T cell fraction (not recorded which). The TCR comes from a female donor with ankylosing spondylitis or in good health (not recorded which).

The CDR3 protein is CASSLVGQDGEQYF. CDR3 in DNA: TGCGCCAGCAGCTTGGTTGGGCAGGATGGCGAGCAGTACTTC. The chain carries TRBV5-1 and TRBJ2-7; D gene uncertain. CDR3 length: 14 residues. Per germline, CDR1 SGHRS and CDR2 YFSETQ. Trimming pared 0 bases from V and 6 bases from J, leaving 13 bases between.